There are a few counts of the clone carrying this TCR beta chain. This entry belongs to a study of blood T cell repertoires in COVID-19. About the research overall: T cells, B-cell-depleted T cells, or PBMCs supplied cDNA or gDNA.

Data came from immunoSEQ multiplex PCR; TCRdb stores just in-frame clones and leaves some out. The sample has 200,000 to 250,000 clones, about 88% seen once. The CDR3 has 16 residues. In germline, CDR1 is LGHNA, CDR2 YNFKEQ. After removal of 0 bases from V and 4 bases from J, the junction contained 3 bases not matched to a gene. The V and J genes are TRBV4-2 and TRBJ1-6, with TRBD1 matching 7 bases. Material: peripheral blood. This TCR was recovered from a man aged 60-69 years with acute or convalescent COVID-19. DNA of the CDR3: TGTGCCAGCAGCCAAGATCCGACAGGGTATAATTCACCCCTCCACTTT. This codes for CASSQDPTGYNSPLHF.